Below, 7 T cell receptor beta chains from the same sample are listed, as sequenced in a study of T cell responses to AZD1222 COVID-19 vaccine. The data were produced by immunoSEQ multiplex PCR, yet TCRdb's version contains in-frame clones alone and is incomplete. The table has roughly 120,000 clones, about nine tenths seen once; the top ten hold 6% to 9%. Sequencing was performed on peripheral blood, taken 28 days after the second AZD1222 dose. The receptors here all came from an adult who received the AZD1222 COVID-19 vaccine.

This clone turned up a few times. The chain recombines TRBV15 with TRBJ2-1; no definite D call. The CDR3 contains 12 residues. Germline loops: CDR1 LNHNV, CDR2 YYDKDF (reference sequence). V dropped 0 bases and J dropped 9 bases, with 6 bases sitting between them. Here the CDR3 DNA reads TGTGCCACCAGCAGAGATGGGTCTGAGCAGTTCTTC. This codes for CATSRDGSEQFF.

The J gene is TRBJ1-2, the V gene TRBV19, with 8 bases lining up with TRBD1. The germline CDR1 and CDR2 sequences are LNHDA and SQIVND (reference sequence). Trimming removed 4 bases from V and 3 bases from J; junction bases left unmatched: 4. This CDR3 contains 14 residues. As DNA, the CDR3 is TGTGCCAGTAGTACTGACAGGGGTGACTATGGCTACACCTTC. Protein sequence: CASSTDRGDYGYTF.

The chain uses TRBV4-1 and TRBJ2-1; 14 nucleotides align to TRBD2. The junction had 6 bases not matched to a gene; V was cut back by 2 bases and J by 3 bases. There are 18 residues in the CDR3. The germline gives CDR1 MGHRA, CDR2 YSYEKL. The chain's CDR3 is CASSQIGLAGGHYNEQFF. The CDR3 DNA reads TGCGCCAGCAGCCAAATCGGACTAGCGGGAGGCCACTACAATGAGCAGTTCTTC.

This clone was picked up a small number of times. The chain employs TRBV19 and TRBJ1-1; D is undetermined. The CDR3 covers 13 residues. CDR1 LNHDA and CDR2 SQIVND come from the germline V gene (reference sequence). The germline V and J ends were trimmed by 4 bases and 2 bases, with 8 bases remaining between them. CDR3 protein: CASSNTLNTEAFF. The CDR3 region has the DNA TGTGCCAGTAGTAATACTCTTAACACTGAAGCTTTCTTT. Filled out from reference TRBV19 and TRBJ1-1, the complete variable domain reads DGGITQSPKYLFRKEGQNVTLSCEQNLNHDAMYWYRQDPGQGLRLIYYSQIVNDFQKGDIAEGYSVSREKKESFPLTVTSAQKNPTAFYLCASSNTLNTEAFFGQGTRLTVV.

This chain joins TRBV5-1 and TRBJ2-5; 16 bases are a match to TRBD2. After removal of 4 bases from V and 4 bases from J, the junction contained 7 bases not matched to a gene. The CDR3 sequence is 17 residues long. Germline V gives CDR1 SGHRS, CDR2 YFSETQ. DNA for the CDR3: TGCGCCAGCAGCCTGGGACTAGCGGGAGGGTCGGGAGAGACCCAGTACTTC. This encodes CASSLGLAGGSGETQYF.

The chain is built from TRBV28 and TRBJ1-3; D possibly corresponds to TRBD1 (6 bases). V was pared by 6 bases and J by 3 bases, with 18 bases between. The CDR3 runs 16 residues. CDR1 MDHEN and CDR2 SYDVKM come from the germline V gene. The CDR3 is CASRTRGGASGNTIYF. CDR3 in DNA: TGTGCCAGCAGGACTCGTGGGGGCGCCAGTGGAAACACCATATATTTT.

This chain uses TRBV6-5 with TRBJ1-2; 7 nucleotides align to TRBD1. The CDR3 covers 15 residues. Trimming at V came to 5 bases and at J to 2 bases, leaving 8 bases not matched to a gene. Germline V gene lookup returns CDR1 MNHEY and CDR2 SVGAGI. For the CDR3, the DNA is TGTGCCAGCAGTAACAGGGGAGAGTTGAACTATGGCTACACCTTC. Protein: CASSNRGELNYGYTF.